This TCR beta chain is drawn from a study of tumor and adjacent non-tumor tissue in lung cancer. Study summary: The cohort had around twelve adenocarcinoma, 2 squamous cell and 1 small cell patients. Stage I to III disease affected about ten men and roughly five women aged about 31 to 80.

Study results and caveats: Tumor TCR diversity, when higher, was linked to shorter survival. In normal lung, the top 100 clones were significantly more dominant than in tumor.

Trimming took 4 bases from V and 3 from J, leaving 14 bases between them. Looked up from germline, CDR1 is SQVTM and CDR2 is ANQGSEA. CDR3 length: 14 amino acids. The template was RNA from unsorted bulk tissue. This non-tumor lung sample came from over 3 cm beyond the tumor edge. This clonotype is labeled medium-sized. Its antigen is undetermined. Three rounds of nested PCR, following a modified ARM-PCR protocol, produced the TCRbeta library. TCRdb reanalysed the multiplex PCR reads using MiXCR and keeps one entry per CDR3 protein. Of over 40,000 distinct CDR3 sequences detected, 70% to 80% appear once; the ten largest clones hold around 23%.

This TCR came from a woman aged 55-69 years with non-small cell lung cancer. Sequencing was performed on distant non-tumor lung tissue. V usage is TRBV29-1 and J usage is TRBJ2-3; the D gene could be TRBD1 or TRBD2 (5 bases each). The DNA of the CDR3 is TGCAGCGTTGCGCAGTTGGGGGAGACAGATACGCAGTATTTT. It yields the protein CSVAQLGETDTQYF.